This T cell receptor (beta chain) was identified in a study of T cell responses to AZD1222 COVID-19 vaccine. Regarding the study as a whole: Donors were chiefly white British, with a greater number of females, and clonal diversity was perhaps underestimated. Across spike, vaccine-associated CD4 TCRs were found, dominant at 160-218 and 743-854. The study sampled repertoires only after the peak T cell response.

Generated by immunoSEQ multiplex PCR, the TCRdb table keeps only in-frame clones and is missing some. The data hold 110,000 to 150,000 clones, with around 92% observed a single time. About this clone: Antigen: not known.

Trimming shortened V by 7 bases and J by 0 bases, and 13 bases separated the two germline ends. The CDR3 contains 15 residues. The germline V gene encodes CDR1 MNHEY and CDR2 SVGAGI. The V and J genes are TRBV6-5 and TRBJ1-3; D possibly corresponds to TRBD1 (5 bases). The sample consisted of peripheral blood, taken on day 0 of AZD1222 vaccination. The receptor was derived from an adult in good health. CDR3 nucleotide sequence: TGTGCCAGCAAAAGGACAAGGACCTCTGGAAACACCATATATTTT. Translating it yields CASKRTRTSGNTIYF.